The present TCR beta chain was sequenced within a study of T cell responses to AZD1222 COVID-19 vaccine. Trimming stripped 4 bases from V and 2 bases from J, with 11 bases between. The CDR3 extends over 14 amino acids. Germline lookup yields CDR1 LGHDT and CDR2 YNNKEL (reference sequence). Profiled with immunoSEQ multiplex PCR; TCRdb holds only in-frame clones, not every one. The sample holds under 150,000 clones, roughly 90% seen once. This rearrangement joins TRBV3-1 (or the pseudogene TRBV3-2) to TRBJ2-5; D is undetermined. This receptor was taken from an adult who received the AZD1222 COVID-19 vaccine. The source was peripheral blood, collected 28 days after the second AZD1222 dose. As DNA, the CDR3 is TGTGCCAGCAGCCGGGGTCGTCAACAAGAGACCCAGTACTTC. Its protein is CASSRGRQQETQYF.